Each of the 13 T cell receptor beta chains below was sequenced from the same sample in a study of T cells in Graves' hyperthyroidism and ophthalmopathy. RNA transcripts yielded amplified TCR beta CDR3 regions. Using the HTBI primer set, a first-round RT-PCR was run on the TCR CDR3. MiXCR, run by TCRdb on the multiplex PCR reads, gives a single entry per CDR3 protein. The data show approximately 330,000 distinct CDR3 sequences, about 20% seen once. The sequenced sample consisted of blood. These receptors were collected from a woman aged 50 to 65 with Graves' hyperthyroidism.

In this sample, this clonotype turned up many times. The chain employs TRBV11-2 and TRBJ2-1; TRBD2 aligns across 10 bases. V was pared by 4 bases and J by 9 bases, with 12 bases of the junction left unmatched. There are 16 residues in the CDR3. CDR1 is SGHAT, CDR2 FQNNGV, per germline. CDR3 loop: CASSSQPSGGAGEQFF. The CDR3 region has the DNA TGTGCCAGCAGCTCCCAACCCAGCGGGGGGGCCGGTGAGCAGTTCTTC.

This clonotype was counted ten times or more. CDR3 sequence (DNA): TGTGCCAGCAGCCAAGAGGCCGGGTTTGGTACGCAGTATTTT. Encoded protein: CASSQEAGFGTQYF. The chain employs TRBV3-1 and TRBJ2-3, with D hard to call. V was shortened by 0 bases and J by 8 bases, with 12 bases between the two germline ends. CDR1 is LGHDT and CDR2 is YNNKEL in the germline V gene (reference sequence). There are 14 residues in the CDR3.

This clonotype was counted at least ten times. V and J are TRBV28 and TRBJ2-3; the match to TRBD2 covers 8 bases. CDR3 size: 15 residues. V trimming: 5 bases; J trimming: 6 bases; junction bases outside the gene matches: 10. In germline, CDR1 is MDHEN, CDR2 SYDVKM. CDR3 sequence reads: CASSPLAGNTDTQYF. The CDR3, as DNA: TGTGCCAGCAGTCCCTTAGCGGGGAACACGGATACGCAGTATTTT.

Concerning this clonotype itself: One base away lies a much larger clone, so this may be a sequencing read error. The CDR3 sequence is CASSLWGGDTQYF. The CDR3 nucleotides read TGTGCCAGCAGTTTGTGGGGAGGAGACACCCAGTACTTC. The rearrangement uses TRBV27 and TRBJ2-5, with D possibly matching TRBD2 (6 bases). The germline V gene encodes CDR1 MNHEY and CDR2 SMNVEV (reference sequence). Trimming removed 3 bases at V and 8 bases at J, with 13 bases between. The CDR3 runs 13 residues.

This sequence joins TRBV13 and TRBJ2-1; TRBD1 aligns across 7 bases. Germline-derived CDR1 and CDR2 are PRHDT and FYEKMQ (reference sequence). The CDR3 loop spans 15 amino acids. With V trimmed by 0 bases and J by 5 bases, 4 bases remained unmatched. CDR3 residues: CASSLGTGSNNEQFF. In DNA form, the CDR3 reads TGTGCCAGCAGCTTAGGGACAGGGAGTAACAATGAGCAGTTCTTC.

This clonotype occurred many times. This CDR3 reads CASSPTLGNTIYF. The CDR3 region has the DNA TGTGCCAGCAGCCCTACTCTTGGAAACACCATATATTTT. The V and J genes are TRBV3-1 and TRBJ1-3; D gene ambiguous. Germline-derived CDR1 and CDR2 are LGHDT and YNNKEL (reference sequence). V gave up 4 bases and J gave up 3 bases, with 7 bases separating them. CDR3 length: 13 amino acids.

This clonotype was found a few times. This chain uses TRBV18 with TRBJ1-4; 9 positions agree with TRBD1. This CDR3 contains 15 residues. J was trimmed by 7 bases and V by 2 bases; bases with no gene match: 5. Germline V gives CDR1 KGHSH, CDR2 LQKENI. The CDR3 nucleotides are TGTGCCAGCTCACCAGGGACAGGGACGGGTGAAAAACTGTTTTTT. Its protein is CASSPGTGTGEKLFF.

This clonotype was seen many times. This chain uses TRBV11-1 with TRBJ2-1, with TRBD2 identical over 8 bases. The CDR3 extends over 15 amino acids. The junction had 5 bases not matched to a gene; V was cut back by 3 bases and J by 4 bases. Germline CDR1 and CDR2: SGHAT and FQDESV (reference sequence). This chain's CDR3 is CASSFNGGAYNEQFF. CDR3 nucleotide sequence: TGTGCCAGCAGCTTCAACGGGGGGGCTTACAATGAGCAGTTCTTC.

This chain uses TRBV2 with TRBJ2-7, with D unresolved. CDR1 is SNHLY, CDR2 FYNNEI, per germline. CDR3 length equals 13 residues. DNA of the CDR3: TGTGCCAACAGTCTACAAGGATCCTACGAGCAGTACGTC. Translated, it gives CANSLQGSYEQYV.

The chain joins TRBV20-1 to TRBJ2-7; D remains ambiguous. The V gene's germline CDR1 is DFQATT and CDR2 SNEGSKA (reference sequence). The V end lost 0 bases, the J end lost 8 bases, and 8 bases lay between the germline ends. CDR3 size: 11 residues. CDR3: CSARDQAQQYV. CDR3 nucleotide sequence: TGCAGTGCTAGAGATCAGGCCCAGCAGTACGTC.

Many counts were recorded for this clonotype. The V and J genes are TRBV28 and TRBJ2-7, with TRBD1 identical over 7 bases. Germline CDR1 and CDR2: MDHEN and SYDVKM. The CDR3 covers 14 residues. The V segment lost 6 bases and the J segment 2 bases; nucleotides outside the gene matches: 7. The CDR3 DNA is TGTGCCAGCAGAAGACAGGGACGCCCCTACGAGCAGTACGTC. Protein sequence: CASRRQGRPYEQYV.

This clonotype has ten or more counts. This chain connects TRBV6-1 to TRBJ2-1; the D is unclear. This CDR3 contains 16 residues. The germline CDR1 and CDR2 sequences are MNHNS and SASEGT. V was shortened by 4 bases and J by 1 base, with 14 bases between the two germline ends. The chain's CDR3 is CASSALGRTSYNEQFF. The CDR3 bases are TGTGCCAGCAGTGCCCTAGGTAGGACGTCCTACAATGAGCAGTTCTTC.

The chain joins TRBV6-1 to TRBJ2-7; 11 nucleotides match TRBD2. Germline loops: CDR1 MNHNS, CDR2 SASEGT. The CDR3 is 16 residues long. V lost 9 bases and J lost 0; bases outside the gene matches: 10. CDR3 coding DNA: TGTGCCAGGATGGGGGTAGCGGGGGGGAACTCCTACGAGCAGTACGTC. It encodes CARMGVAGGNSYEQYV.